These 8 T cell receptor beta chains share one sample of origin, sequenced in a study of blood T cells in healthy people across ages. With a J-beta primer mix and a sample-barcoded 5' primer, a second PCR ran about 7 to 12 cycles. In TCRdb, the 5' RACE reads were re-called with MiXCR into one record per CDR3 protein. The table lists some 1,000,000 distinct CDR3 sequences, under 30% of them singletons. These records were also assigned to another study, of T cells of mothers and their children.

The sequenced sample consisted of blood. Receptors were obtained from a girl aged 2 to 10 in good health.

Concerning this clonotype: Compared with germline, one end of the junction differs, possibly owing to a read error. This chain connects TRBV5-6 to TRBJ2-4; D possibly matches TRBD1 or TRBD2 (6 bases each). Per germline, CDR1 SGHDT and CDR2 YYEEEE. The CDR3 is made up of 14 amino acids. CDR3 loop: CASSPEGGTNIQYF. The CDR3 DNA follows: TGCGCCAGCAGCCCCGAGGGGGGTACAAACATTCAGTACTTC.

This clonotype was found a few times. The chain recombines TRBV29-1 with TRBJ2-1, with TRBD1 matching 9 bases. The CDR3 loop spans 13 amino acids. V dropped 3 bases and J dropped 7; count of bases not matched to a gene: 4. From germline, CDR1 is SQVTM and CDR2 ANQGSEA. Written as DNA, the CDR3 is TGCAGCGTTGAGGGACAGGGTGTTAATGAGCAGTTCTTC. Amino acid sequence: CSVEGQGVNEQFF.

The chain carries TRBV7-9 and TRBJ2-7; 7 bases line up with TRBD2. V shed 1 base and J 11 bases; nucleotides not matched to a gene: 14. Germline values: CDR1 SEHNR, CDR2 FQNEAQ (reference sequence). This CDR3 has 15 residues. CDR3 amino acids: CASSLVRSLAEEEYF. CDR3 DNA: TGTGCCAGCAGCTTAGTAAGATCTCTAGCGGAAGAGGAGTACTTC.

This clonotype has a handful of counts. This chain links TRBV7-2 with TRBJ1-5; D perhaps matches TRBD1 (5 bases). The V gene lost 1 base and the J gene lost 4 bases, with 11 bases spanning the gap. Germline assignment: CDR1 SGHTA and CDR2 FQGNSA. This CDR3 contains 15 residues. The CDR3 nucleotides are TGTGCCAGCAGCTTAGAGGTCGACAGTAATCAGCCCCAGCATTTT. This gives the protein CASSLEVDSNQPQHF.

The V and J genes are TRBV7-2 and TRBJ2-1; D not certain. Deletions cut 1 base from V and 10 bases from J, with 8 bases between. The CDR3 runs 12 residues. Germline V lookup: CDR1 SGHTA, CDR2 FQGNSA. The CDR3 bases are TGTGCCAGCAGCTTAGAGGGAAGGGAGCAGTTCTTC. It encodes CASSLEGREQFF.

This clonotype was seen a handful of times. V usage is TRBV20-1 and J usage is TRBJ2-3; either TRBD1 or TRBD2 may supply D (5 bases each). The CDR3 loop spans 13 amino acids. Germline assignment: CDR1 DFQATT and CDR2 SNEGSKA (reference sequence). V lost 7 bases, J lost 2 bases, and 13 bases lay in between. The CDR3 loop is CSVSGGITDTQYF. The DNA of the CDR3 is TGCAGTGTTTCTGGGGGTATCACAGATACGCAGTATTTT.

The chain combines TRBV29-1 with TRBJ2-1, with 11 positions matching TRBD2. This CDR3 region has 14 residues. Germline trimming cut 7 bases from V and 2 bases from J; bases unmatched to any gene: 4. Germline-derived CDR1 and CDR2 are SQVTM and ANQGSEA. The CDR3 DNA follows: TGCAGCGCTATAGCGGGAGGGCCCTACAATGAGCAGTTCTTC. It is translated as CSAIAGGPYNEQFF.

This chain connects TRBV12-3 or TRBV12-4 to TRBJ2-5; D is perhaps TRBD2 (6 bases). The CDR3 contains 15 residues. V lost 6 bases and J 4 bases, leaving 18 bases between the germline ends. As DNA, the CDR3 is TGTGCCAGCAGGGGGGGAACTGAAAGCGGAGAGACCCAGTACTTC. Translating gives CASRGGTESGETQYF.